What follows are 8 T cell receptor beta chains derived from one specimen sequenced in a study of T cell repertoires in cytomegalovirus infection. Their cognate antigens are unknown. TCRdb independently ran MiXCR on the reads; one entry per CDR3 protein. The data contain approximately 300,000 distinct CDR3 sequences, approximately 25% of them seen just once; the ten biggest clones take up roughly 13%. The sample was cultured PBMCs, taken from culture after CMV antigen stimulation. The receptors come from a human donor in good health (CMV status not recorded). Some clones in this sample may be carry-over from other donors' samples.

Points on this clonotype: At one end the junction does not follow the germline gene, possibly because of a read error. CDR3: CSAGDADTQYF. The DNA for the CDR3 is TGCAGTGCTGGAGACGCAGATACGCAGTATTTT. V gene TRBV20-1 combines with J gene TRBJ2-3, with unresolved D. CDR3 size: 11 residues. Germline CDR1 reads DFQATT; CDR2 reads SNEGSKA (reference sequence).

V gene TRBV6-5 combines with J gene TRBJ1-4; TRBD1 might be the D (5 bases). Between the trimmed V and J ends, which lost 6 bases and 5 bases, there was a span of 13 bases. The CDR3 runs to 14 residues. CDR1 and CDR2 (germline): MNHEY, SVGAGI. CDR3: CASRDRRINEKLFF. In DNA form, the CDR3 reads TGTGCCAGCAGAGACAGACGAATAAATGAAAAACTGTTTTTT.

This clonotype has just a few counts. This chain links TRBV7-8 with TRBJ1-1; D remains ambiguous. This CDR3 is 13 amino acids long. The V gene lost 4 bases and the J gene lost 1 base, with 7 bases spanning the gap. CDR1 and CDR2 (germline): SGHVS, FQNEAQ. CDR3: CASSSQANTEAFF. The CDR3 DNA reads TGTGCCAGCAGCTCTCAGGCGAACACTGAAGCTTTCTTT.

The rearrangement links TRBV30 to TRBJ1-2; D unresolved. CDR3 length: 12 amino acids. Deletions cut 2 bases from V and 7 bases from J, with 11 bases between. Germline V lookup: CDR1 GTSNPN, CDR2 SVGIG (reference sequence). The CDR3 DNA follows: TGTGCCTGGAGTCCCGCGACTTCTGGCTACACCTTC. Protein product: CAWSPATSGYTF.

The rearrangement joins TRBV30 to TRBJ2-5; 8 bases align to TRBD1. CDR3 length equals 15 residues. Germline V CDR1 and CDR2: GTSNPN, SVGIG (reference sequence). With V trimmed by 0 bases and J by 0 bases, 3 bases remained unmatched. The DNA for the CDR3 is TGTGCCTGGAGTGTTGGACAGGGTGACCAAGAGACCCAGTACTTC. This codes for CAWSVGQGDQETQYF. Variable domain in full (rest from reference TRBV30 and TRBJ2-5): SQTIHQWPATLVQPVGSPLSLECTVEGTSNPNLYWYRQAAGRGLQLLFYSVGIGQISSEVPQNLSASRPQDRQFILSSKKLLLSDSGFYLCAWSVGQGDQETQYFGPGTRLLVL.

This chain joins TRBV6-2 or TRBV6-3 and TRBJ1-1; TRBD1 matches 9 bases. The CDR3 covers 16 residues. With 5 bases clipped from V and 6 bases from J, the junction kept 13 bases outside the gene matches. Germline lookup yields CDR1 MNHEY and CDR2 SVGEGT. CDR3 residues: CASSPTGGTIKSEAFF. DNA for the CDR3: TGTGCCAGCAGTCCGACAGGGGGAACGATAAAGTCTGAAGCTTTCTTT.

The chain employs TRBV20-1 and TRBJ1-1; no clear D gene. V lost 5 bases to trimming and J lost 1 base, with 8 bases between them. The germline V gene encodes CDR1 DFQATT and CDR2 SNEGSKA (reference sequence). The CDR3 runs 12 residues. The CDR3 loop reads CSAHGENTEAFF. The CDR3 coding sequence is TGCAGTGCTCACGGGGAGAACACTGAAGCTTTCTTT.

The chain combines TRBV19 with TRBJ2-5; TRBD2 aligns across 14 bases. Trimming cost V 4 bases and J 1 base; bases outside gene matches: 8. Germline V gives CDR1 LNHDA, CDR2 SQIVND (reference sequence). This CDR3 spans 18 amino acids. CDR3 nucleotides: TGTGCCAGTAGTAAGGGGACTAGCGGGAGAGGGGCCCAAGAGACCCAGTACTTC. Translated, it gives CASSKGTSGRGAQETQYF. Full variable domain (remainder filled in from reference TRBV19 and TRBJ2-5): DGGITQSPKYLFRKEGQNVTLSCEQNLNHDAMYWYRQDPGQGLRLIYYSQIVNDFQKGDIAEGYSVSREKKESFPLTVTSAQKNPTAFYLCASSKGTSGRGAQETQYFGPGTRLLVL.